This T cell receptor beta chain originates from a study of cytomegalovirus exposure and HLA in healthy donors. TCRdb's table, derived via immunoSEQ multiplex PCR, lists solely in-frame clones and lacks some. The data contain some 110,000 clones, about 88% of them singletons. After removal of 2 bases from V and 6 bases from J, the junction contained 10 bases not matched to a gene. CDR1 and CDR2 from the germline V gene are MGHRA and YSYEKL. This CDR3 has 15 amino acids. The TCR originated in a woman aged 18-35 years in good health and CMV-seropositive. The chain carries TRBV4-1 and TRBJ2-7, with 7 bases that match TRBD2. Sequenced input: PBMCs. The CDR3 reads CASSQWGPGGGEQYF. The CDR3 DNA follows: TGCGCCAGCAGCCAATGGGGCCCCGGCGGGGGCGAGCAGTACTTC.